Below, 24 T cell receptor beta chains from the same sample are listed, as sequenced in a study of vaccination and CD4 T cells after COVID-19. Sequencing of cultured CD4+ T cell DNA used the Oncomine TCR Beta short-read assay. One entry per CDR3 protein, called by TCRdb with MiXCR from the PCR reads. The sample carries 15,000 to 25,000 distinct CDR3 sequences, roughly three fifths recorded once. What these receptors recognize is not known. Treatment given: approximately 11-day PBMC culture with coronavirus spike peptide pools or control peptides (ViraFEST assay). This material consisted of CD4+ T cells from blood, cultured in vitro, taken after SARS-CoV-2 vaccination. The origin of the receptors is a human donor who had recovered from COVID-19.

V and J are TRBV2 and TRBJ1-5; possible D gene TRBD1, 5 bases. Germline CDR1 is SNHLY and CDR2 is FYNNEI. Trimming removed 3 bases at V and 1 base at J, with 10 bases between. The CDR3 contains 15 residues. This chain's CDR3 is CASSENWDSNQPQHF. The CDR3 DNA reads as TGTGCCAGCAGTGAGAATTGGGACAGCAATCAGCCCCAGCATTTT.

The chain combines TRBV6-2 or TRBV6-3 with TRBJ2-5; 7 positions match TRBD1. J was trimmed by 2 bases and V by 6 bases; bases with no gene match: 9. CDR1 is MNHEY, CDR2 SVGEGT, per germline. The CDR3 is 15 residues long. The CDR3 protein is CASSKEGTAQETQYF. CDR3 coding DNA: TGTGCCAGCAGCAAAGAAGGGACAGCTCAAGAGACCCAGTACTTC.

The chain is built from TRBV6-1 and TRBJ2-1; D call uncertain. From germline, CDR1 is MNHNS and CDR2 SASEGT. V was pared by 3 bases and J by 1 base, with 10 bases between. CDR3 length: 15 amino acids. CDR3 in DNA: TGTGCCAGCAGTGATCAAGGCCCTTCCTACAATGAGCAGTTCTTC. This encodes CASSDQGPSYNEQFF.

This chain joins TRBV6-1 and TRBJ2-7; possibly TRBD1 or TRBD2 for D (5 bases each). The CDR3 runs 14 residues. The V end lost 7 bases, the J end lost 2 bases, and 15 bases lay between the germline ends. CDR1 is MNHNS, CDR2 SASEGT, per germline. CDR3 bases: TGTGCCAGCACCGGGACCCTTCCAACCTACGAGCAGTACTTC. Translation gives CASTGTLPTYEQYF.

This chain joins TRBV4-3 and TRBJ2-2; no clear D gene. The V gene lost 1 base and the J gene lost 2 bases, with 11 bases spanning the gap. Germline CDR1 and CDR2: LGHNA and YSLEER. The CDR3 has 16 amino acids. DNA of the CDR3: TGCGCCAGCAGCCAAGCTTGGCTTATAAACACCGGGGAGCTGTTTTTT. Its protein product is CASSQAWLINTGELFF.

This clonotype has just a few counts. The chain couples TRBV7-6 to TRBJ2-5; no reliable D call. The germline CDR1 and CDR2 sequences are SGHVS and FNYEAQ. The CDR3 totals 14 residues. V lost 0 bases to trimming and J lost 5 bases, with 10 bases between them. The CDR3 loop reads CASSLAGRYETQYF. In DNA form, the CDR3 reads TGTGCCAGCAGCTTAGCAGGCAGATACGAGACCCAGTACTTC.

As DNA, the CDR3 is TGTGCCAGCAGCTTACCAGGATCGACGGTTGAAGCTTTCTTT. Translated, it gives CASSLPGSTVEAFF. The gene calls are TRBV6-1 and TRBJ1-1; D unclear. The germline V and J ends were trimmed by 6 bases and 7 bases, with 18 bases remaining between them. The CDR3 is 14 residues long. Germline loops: CDR1 MNHNS, CDR2 SASEGT.

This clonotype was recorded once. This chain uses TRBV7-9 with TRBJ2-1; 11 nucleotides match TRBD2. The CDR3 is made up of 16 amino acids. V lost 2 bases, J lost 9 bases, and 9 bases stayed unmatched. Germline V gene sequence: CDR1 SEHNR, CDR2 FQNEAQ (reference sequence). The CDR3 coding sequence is TGTGCCAGCAGCTTAACTCCCCTAGCGGGAGGCCTTGAGCAGTTCTTC. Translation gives CASSLTPLAGGLEQFF. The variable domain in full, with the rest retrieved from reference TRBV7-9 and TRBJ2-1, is DTGVSQNPRHKITKRGQNVTFRCDPISEHNRLYWYRQTLGQGPEFLTYFQNEAQLEKSRLLSDRFSAERPKGSFSTLEIQRTEQGDSAMYLCASSLTPLAGGLEQFFGPGTRLTVL.

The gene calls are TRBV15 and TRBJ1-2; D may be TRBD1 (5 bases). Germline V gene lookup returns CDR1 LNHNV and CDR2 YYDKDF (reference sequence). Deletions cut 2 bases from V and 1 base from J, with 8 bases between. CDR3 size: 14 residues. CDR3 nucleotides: TGTGCCACCAGCAGAAACAGGATTAACTATGGCTACACCTTC. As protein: CATSRNRINYGYTF.

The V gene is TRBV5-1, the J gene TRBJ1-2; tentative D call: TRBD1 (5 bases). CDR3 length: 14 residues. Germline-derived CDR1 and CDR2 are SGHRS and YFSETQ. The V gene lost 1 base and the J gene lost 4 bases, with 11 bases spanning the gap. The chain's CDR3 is CASSLYATAYGYTF. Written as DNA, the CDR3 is TGCGCCAGCAGCTTGTATGCGACAGCCTATGGCTACACCTTC.

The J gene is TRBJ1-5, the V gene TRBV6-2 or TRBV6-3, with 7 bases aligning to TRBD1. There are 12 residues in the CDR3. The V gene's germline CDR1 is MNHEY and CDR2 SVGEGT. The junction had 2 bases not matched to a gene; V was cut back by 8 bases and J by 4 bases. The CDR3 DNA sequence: TGTGCCAGCGGGACAGCTAATCAGCCCCAGCATTTT. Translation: CASGTANQPQHF.

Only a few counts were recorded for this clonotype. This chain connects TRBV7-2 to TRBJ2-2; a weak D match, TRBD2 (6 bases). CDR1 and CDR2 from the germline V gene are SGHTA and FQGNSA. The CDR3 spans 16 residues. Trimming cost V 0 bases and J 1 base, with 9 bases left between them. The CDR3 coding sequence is TGTGCCAGCAGCTTAGCGCGGAGGGGGAACACCGGGGAGCTGTTTTTT. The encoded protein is CASSLARRGNTGELFF.

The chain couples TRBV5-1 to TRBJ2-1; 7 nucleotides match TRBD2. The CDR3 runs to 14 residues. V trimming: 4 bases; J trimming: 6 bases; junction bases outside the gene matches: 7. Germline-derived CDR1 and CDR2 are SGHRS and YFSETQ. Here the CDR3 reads CASSETSLANEQFF. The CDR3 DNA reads TGCGCCAGCAGCGAGACTAGCCTGGCCAATGAGCAGTTCTTC.

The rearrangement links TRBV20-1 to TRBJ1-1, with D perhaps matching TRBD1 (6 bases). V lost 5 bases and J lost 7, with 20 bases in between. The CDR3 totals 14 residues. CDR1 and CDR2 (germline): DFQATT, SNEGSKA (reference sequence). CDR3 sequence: CSARKTGKWSEAFF. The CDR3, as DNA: TGCAGTGCTCGAAAAACAGGGAAGTGGAGTGAAGCTTTCTTT.

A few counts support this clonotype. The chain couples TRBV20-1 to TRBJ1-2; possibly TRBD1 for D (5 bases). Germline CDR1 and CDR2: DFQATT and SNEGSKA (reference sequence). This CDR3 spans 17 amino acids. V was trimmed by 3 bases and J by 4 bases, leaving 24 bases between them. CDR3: CSASTGGAQSSVYGYTF. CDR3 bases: TGCAGTGCTAGCACCGGGGGAGCCCAATCCTCGGTCTATGGCTACACCTTC.

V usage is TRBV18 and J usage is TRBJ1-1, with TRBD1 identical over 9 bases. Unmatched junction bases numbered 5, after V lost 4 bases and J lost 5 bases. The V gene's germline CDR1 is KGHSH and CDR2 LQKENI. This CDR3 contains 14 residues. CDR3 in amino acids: CASSQDRGGTEAFF. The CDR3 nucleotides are TGTGCCAGCTCACAGGACAGGGGAGGAACTGAAGCTTTCTTT.

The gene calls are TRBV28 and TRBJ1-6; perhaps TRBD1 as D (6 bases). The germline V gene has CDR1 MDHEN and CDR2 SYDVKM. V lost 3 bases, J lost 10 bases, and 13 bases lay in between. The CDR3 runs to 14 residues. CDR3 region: CASSFQGFRSPLHF. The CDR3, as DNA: TGTGCCAGCAGTTTTCAGGGGTTCAGGTCACCCCTCCACTTT.

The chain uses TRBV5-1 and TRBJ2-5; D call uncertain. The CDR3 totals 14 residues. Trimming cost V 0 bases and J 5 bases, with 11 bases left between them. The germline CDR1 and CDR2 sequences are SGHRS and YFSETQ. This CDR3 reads CASSLEVERETQYF. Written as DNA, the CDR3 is TGCGCCAGCAGCTTGGAGGTCGAACGGGAGACCCAGTACTTC.

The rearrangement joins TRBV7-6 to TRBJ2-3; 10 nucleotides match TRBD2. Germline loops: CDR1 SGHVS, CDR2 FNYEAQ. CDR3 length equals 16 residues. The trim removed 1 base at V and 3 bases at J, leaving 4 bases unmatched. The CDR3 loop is CASSLGTSGVTDTQYF. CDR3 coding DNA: TGTGCCAGCAGCTTAGGTACTAGCGGGGTGACAGATACGCAGTATTTT.

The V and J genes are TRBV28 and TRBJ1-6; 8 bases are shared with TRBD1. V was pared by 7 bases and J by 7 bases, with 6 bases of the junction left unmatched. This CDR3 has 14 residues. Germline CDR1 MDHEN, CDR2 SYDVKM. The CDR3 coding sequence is TGTGCCAGCAATGGACAGGGAGTGAATTCACCCCTCCACTTT. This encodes CASNGQGVNSPLHF.

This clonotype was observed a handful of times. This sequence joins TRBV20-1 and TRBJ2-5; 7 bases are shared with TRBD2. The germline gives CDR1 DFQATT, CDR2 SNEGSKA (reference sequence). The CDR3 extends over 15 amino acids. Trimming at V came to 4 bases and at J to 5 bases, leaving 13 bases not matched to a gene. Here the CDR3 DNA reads TGCAGTGCTACCCCAGGACTAGAGGTCAGGGAGACCCAGTACTTC. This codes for CSATPGLEVRETQYF.

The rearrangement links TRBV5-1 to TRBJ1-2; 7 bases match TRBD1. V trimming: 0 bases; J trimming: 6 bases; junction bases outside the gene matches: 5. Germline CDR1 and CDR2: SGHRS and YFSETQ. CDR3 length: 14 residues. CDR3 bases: TGCGCCAGCAGCTTGGGACAGGGTTTGAATGGCTACACCTTC. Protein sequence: CASSLGQGLNGYTF.

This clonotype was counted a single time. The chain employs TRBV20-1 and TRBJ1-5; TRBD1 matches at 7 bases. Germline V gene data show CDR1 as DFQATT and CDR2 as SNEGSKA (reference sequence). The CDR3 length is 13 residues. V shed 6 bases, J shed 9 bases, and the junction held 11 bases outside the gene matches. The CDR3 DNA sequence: TGCAGTGCAAGGACAGGAGCTCAGGGGCCCCAGCATTTT. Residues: CSARTGAQGPQHF.

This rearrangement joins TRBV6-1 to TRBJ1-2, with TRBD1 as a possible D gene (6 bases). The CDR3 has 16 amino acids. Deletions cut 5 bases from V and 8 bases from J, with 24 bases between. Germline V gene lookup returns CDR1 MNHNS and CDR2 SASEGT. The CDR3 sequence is CASSRQAEGDRGGYTF. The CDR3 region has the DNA TGTGCCAGCAGTCGCCAAGCTGAGGGGGACCGCGGCGGCTACACCTTC.